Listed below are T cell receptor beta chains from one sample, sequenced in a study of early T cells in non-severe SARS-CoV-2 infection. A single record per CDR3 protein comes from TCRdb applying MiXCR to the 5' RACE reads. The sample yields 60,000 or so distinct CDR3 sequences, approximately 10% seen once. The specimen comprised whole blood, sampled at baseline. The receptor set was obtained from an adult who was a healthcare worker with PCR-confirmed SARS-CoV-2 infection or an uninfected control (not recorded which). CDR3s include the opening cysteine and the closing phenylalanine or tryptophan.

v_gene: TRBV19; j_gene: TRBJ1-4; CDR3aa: CASSIGQSFNEKLFF
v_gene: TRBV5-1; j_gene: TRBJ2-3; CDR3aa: CASSLGTSTDTQYF
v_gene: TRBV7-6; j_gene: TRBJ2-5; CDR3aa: CASSLGAGPQETQYF
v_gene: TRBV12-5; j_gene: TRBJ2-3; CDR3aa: CASGLDRGVTDTQYF
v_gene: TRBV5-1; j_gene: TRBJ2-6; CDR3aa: CAVTSGANVLTF
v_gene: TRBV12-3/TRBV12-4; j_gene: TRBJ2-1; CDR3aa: CALSGGAYNEQFF
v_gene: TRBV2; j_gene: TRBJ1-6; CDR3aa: CASLRSSYNSPLHF
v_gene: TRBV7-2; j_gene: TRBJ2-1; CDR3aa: CASSSERVTYNEQFF
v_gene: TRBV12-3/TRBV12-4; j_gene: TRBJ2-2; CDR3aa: CASRIGQGLTGELFF
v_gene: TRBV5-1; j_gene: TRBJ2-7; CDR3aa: CASSLDRAYEQYF
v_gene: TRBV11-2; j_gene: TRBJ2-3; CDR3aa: CASSLQGTPRTDTQYF
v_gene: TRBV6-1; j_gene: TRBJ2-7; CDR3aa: CASTPRGVAYEQYF
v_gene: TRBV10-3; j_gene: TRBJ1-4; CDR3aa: CAISEGRAANEKLFF
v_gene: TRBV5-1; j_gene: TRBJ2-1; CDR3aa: CASSLGAGDEQFF
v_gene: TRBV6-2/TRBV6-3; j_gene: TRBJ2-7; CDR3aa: CASSPPSPLDEQYF
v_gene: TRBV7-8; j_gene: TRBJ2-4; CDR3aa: CASSHNVLAELKNIQYF
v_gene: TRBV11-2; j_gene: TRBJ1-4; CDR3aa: CASSLGGGQAFREKLFF
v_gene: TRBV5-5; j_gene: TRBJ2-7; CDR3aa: CASSSWSADEQYF
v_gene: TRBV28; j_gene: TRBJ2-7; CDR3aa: CASTPGGAYEQYF
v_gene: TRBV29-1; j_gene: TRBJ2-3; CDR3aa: CSVSKTASGTDTQYF
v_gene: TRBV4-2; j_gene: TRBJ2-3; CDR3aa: CASSQGSAGPTDTQYF
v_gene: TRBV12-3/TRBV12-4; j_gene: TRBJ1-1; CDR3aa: CASAWDRATEAFF
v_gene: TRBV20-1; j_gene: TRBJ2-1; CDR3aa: CSARDRGLDEQFF
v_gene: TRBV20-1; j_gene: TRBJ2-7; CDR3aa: CSARDIVAYEQYF